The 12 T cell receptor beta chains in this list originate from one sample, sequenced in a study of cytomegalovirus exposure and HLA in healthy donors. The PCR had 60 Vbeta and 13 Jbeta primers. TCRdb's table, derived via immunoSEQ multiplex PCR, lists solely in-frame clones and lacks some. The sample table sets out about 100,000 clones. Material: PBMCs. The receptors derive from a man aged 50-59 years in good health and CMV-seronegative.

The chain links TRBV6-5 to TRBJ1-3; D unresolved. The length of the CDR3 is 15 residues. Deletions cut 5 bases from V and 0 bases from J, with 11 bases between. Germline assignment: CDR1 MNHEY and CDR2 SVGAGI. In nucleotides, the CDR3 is TGTGCCAGCAGTGGCACAGCCCCCTCTGGAAACACCATATATTTT. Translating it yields CASSGTAPSGNTIYF.

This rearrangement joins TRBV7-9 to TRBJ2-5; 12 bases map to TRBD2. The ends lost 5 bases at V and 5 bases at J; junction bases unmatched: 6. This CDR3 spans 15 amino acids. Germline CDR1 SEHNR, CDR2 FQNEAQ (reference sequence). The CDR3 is CASSPPLAGGETQYF. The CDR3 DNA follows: TGTGCCAGCAGCCCCCCCCTAGCGGGGGGGGAGACCCAGTACTTC. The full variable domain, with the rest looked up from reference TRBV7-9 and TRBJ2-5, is DTGVSQNPRHKITKRGQNVTFRCDPISEHNRLYWYRQTLGQGPEFLTYFQNEAQLEKSRLLSDRFSAERPKGSFSTLEIQRTEQGDSAMYLCASSPPLAGGETQYFGPGTRLLVL.

CDR3 amino acids: CSARFPHGYTF. CDR3 bases: TGCAGTGCTAGATTCCCTCATGGCTACACCTTC. The rearrangement uses TRBV20-1 and TRBJ1-2; D gene unclear. The CDR3 extends over 11 amino acids. Germline CDR1 reads DFQATT; CDR2 reads SNEGSKA (reference sequence). Trimming took 2 bases from V and 6 from J, leaving 7 bases between them.

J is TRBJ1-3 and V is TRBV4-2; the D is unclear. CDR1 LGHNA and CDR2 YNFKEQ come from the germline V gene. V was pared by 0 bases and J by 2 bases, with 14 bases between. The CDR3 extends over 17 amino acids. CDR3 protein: CASSQDEGMEPGNTIYF. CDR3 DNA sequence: TGTGCCAGCAGCCAAGATGAGGGAATGGAACCTGGAAACACCATATATTTT.

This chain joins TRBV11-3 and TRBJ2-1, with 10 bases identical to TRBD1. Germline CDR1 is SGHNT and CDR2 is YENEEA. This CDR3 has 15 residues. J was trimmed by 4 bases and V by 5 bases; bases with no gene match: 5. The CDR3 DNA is TGTGCCAGCAGCCCCGACAGGGGGCCGTACAATGAGCAGTTCTTC. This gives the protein CASSPDRGPYNEQFF.

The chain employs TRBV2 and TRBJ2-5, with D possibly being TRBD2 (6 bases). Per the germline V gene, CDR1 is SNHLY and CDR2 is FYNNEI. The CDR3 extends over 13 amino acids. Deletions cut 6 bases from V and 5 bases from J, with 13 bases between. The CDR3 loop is CASRPTRHETQYF. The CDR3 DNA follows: TGTGCCAGCAGACCGACTAGACATGAGACCCAGTACTTC. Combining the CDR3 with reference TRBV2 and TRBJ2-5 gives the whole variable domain EPEVTQTPSHQVTQMGQEVILRCVPISNHLYFYWYRQILGQKVEFLVSFYNNEISEKSEIFDDQFSVERPDGSNFTLKIRSTKLEDSAMYFCASRPTRHETQYFGPGTRLLVL.

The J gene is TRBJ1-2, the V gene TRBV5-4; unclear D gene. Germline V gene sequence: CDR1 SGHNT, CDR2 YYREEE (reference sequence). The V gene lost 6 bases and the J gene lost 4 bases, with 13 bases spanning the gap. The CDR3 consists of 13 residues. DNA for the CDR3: TGTGCCAGCACTCCCCGGGAAGGCTATGGCTACACCTTC. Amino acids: CASTPREGYGYTF.

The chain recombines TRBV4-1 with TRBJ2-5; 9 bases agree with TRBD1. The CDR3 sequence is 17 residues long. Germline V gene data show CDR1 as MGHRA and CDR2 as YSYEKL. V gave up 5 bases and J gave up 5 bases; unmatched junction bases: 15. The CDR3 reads CASSNDRDRVGWETQYF. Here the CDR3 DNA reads TGCGCCAGCAGCAACGACCGGGACAGGGTGGGGTGGGAGACCCAGTACTTC.

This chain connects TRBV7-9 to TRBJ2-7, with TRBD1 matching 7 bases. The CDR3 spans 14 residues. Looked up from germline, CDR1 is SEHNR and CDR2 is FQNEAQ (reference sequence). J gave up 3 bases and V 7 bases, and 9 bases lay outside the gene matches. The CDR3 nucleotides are TGTGCCAGCACGCGACAGGGAAAGGTCTACGAGCAGTACTTC. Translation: CASTRQGKVYEQYF.

CDR3: CASSLRRVLINSPLHF. In nucleotides, the CDR3 is TGTGCCAGCAGCTTACGGCGGGTTCTGATAAATTCACCCCTCCACTTT. The V and J genes are TRBV7-8 and TRBJ1-6; D remains ambiguous. With 2 bases removed from V and 7 bases from J, the gap between germline ends came to 15 bases. This CDR3 region has 16 residues. Germline V gene lookup returns CDR1 SGHVS and CDR2 FQNEAQ.

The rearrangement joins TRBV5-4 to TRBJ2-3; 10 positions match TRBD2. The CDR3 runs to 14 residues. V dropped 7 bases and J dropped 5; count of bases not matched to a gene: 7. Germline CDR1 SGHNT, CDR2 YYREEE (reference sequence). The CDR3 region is CASGERGGIDTQYF. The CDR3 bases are TGTGCCAGCGGGGAGCGGGGGGGGATAGATACGCAGTATTTT.

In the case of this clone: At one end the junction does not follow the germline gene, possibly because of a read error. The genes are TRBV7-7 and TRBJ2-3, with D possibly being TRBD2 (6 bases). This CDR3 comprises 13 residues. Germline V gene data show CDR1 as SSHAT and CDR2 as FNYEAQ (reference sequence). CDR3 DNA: TGTGCTAGCAGCTTAAGCGGGACAGATACGCAGTATTTT. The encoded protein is CASSLSGTDTQYF. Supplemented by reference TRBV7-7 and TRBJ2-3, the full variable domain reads GAGVSQSPRYKVTKRGQDVTLRCDPISSHATLYWYQQALGQGPEFLTYFNYEAQPDKSGLPSDRFSAERPEGSISTLTIQRTEQRDSAMYRCASSLSGTDTQYFGPGTRLTVL.